These 4 T cell receptor beta chains were sequenced from one sample in a study of cytomegalovirus exposure and HLA in healthy donors. Use of 60 Vbeta and 13 Jbeta primers characterized the PCR. Clones were sequenced by immunoSEQ multiplex PCR, and TCRdb holds only the in-frame ones, with some missing. The sample comprises 120,000 or so clones, approximately 75% of which are singletons, and around 4% rests with the top ten. The specimen was PBMCs. The receptors shown here come from a man under 40 in good health and CMV-seronegative.

The chain uses TRBV7-2 and TRBJ1-2, with 11 nucleotides matching TRBD1. This CDR3 region has 15 residues. Trimming cost V 3 bases and J 6 bases; bases outside gene matches: 6. Germline CDR1 and CDR2: SGHTA and FQGNSA. CDR3 bases: TGTGCCAGCAGCTTCTGGACAGGGGGCGCGGATGGCTACACCTTC. It specifies CASSFWTGGADGYTF.

The chain has TRBV19 and TRBJ2-7; TRBD1 aligns across 7 bases. This CDR3 is 14 amino acids long. The V and J ends lost 2 bases and 5 bases, in that order; junction bases with no gene match: 6. In germline, CDR1 is LNHDA, CDR2 SQIVND (reference sequence). The DNA for the CDR3 is TGTGCCAGTAGTATAAGGGGGCTCGTCAACGAGCAGTACTTC. This gives the protein CASSIRGLVNEQYF.

A note on this clone: Other DNA sequences from this sample encode an identical CDR3 as well. The chain employs TRBV21-1 and TRBJ1-2; TRBD1 is taken as the D call from the table, unchecked against the DNA. TRBV21-1 is described as a pseudogene. The CDR3 has 17 residues. CDR3 loop: CASSKRGRDRCYYGYTF. CDR3 nucleotide sequence: TGTGCCAGCAGCAAAAGGGGACGGGACAGGTGTTACTATGGCTACACCTTC.

The chain employs TRBV11-2 and TRBJ2-2; D is unresolved. Germline assignment: CDR1 SGHAT and CDR2 FQNNGV. V was pared by 3 bases and J by 7 bases, with 12 bases between. The CDR3 is 14 residues long. CDR3 bases: TGTGCCAGCAGCTTTACCAGGTTCGTCGGGGAGCTGTTTTTT. Translating it yields CASSFTRFVGELFF.